This TCR beta chain appears in the sequencing data of a study of T cells in Graves' hyperthyroidism and ophthalmopathy. The study's findings and limits: Onset of ophthalmopathy came a median 6.5 months after the model predicted it. Most thyroid clonotypes that were expanded above 0.001 also turned up in blood.

The CDR3 regions of TCR beta were amplified from RNA transcripts. TCR CDR3 underwent first-round RT-PCR with the HTBI primer set. MiXCR was run by TCRdb on the multiplex PCR reads, yielding one entry per CDR3 protein. The sample lists 600,000 to 900,000 distinct CDR3 sequences, around 15% occurring once. CDR1 is SGDLS, CDR2 YYNGEE, per germline. The V end was cut by 1 base, the J end by 0 bases, with 7 bases between. The CDR3 length is 14 residues. This clonotype was detected a few times. What it recognizes is unknown. Investigators excluded patients with uncontrolled infection, other autoimmune disease, pregnancy or lactation.

The receptor comes from a man younger than 35 with Graves' hyperthyroidism. Material for sequencing was blood. The J gene is TRBJ1-2, the V gene TRBV9; possibly TRBD1 for D (5 bases). The CDR3 DNA follows: TGTGCCAGCAGCGTACAGGGCGCTAACTATGGCTACACCTTC. This codes for CASSVQGANYGYTF.